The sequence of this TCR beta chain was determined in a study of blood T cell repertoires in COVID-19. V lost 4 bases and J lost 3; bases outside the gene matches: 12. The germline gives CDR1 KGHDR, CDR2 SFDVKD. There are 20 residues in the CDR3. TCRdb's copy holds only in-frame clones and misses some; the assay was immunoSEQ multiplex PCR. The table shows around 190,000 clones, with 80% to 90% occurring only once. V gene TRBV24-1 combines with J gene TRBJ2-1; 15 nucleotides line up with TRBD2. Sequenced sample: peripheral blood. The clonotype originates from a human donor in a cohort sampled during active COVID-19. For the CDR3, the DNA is TGTGCCACCAGTGACACGCGGGGACTAGCGGGAGGCGGGTACTACAATGAGCAGTTCTTC. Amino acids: CATSDTRGLAGGGYYNEQFF.